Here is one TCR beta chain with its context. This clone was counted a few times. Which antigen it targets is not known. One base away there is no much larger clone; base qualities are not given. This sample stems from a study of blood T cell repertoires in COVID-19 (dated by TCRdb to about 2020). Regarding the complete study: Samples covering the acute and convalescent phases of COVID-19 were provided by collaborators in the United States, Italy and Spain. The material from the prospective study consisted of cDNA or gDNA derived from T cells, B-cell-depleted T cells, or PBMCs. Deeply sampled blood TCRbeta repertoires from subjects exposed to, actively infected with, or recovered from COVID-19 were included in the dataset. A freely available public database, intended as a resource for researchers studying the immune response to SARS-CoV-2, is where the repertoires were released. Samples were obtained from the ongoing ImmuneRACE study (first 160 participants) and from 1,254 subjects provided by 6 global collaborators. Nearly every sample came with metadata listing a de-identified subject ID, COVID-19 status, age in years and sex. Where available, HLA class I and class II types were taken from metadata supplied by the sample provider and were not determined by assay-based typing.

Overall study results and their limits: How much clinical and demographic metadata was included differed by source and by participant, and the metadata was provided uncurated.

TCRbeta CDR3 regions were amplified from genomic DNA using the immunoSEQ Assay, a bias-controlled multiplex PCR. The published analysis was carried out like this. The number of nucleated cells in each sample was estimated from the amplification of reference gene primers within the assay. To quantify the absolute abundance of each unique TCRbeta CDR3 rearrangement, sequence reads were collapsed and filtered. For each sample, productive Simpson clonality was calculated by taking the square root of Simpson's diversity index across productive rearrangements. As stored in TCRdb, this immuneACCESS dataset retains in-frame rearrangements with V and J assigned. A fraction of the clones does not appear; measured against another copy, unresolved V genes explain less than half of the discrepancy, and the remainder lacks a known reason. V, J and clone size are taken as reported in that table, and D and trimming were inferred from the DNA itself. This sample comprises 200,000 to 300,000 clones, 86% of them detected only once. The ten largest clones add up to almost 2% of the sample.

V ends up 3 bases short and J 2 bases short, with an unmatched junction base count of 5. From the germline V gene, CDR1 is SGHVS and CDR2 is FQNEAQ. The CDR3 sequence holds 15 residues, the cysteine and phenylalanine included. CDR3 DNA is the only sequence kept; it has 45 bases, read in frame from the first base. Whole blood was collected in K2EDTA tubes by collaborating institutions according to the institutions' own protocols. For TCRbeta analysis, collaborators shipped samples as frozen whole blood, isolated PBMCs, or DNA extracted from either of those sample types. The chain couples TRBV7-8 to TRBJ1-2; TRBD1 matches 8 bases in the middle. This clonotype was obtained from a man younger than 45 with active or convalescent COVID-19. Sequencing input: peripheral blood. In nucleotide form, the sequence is TGTGCCAGCAGCTTGGGACAGGTGGGAAACTATGGCTACACCTTC. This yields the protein CASSLGQVGNYGYTF.